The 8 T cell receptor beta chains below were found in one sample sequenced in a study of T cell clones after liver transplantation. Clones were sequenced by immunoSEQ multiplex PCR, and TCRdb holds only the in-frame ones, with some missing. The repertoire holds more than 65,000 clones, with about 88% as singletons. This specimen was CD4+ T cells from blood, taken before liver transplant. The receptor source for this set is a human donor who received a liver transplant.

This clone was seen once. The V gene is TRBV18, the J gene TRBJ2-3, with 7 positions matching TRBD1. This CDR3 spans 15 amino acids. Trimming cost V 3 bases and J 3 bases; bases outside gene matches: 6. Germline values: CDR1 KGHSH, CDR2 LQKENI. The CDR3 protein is CASSPPGQKTDTQYF. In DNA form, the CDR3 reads TGTGCCAGCTCACCTCCGGGACAGAAAACAGATACGCAGTATTTT.

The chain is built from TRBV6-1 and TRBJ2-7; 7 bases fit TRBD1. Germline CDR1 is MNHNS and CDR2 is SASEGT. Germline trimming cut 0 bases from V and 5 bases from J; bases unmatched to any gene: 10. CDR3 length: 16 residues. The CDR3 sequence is CASSEAWDSWTDEQYF. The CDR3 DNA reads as TGTGCCAGCAGTGAAGCGTGGGACAGCTGGACCGACGAGCAGTACTTC.

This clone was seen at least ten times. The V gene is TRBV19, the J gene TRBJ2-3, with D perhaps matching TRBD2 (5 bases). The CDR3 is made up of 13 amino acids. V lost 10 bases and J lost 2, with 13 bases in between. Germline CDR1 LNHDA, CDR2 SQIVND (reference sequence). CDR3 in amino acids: CATSLRATDTQYF. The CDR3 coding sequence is TGTGCCACCTCACTGAGGGCCACAGATACGCAGTATTTT.

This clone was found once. The CDR3 here is CASRSGDIQYF. As DNA, the CDR3 is TGTGCCAGCCGGAGCGGGGACATTCAGTACTTC. This sequence joins TRBV7-2 and TRBJ2-4, with 7 bases identical to TRBD2. Germline-derived CDR1 and CDR2 are SGHTA and FQGNSA. The CDR3 has 11 amino acids. Germline trimming cut 8 bases from V and 8 bases from J; bases unmatched to any gene: 3.

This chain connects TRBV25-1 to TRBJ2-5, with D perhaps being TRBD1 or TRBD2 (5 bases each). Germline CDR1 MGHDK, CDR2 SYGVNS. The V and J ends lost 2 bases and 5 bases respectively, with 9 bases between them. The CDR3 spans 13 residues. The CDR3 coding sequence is TGTGCCAGCAGTGAACGGGGCAAGGAGACCCAGTACTTC. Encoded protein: CASSERGKETQYF.

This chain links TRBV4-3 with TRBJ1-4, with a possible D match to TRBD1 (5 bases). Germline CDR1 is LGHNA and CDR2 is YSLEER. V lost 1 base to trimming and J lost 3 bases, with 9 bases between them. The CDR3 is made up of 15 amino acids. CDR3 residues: CASSQVAGANEKLFF. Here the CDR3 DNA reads TGCGCCAGCAGCCAAGTTGCGGGGGCTAATGAAAAACTGTTTTTT.

CDR3 sequence: CASSLSTGTDTQYF. For the CDR3, the DNA is TGCGCCAGCAGCTTATCGACAGGCACAGATACGCAGTATTTT. V gene TRBV5-1 combines with J gene TRBJ2-3; tentative D call: TRBD1 (5 bases). Germline CDR1 is SGHRS and CDR2 is YFSETQ. The V end lost 2 bases, the J end lost 1 base, and 8 bases lay between the germline ends. This CDR3 has 14 amino acids.

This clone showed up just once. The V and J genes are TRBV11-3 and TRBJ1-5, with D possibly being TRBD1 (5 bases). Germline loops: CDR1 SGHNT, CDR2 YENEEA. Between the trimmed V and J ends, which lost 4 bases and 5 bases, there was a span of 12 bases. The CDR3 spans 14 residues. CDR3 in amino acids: CASSSPTVHQPQHF. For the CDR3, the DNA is TGTGCCAGCAGCTCCCCGACAGTACATCAGCCCCAGCATTTT. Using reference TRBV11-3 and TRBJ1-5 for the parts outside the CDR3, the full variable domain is EAGVVQSPRYKIIEKKQPVAFWCNPISGHNTLYWYLQNLGQGPELLIRYENEEAVDDSQLPKDRFSAERLKGVDSTLKIQPAELGDSAVYLCASSSPTVHQPQHFGDGTRLSIL.